The TCR beta chain described here comes from a study of T cells in women clearing cervical HPV infection. Study context: Control women cleared a single incident HPV16 infection within 12 months. For cases, blood was sampled a median about 160 days after lesion detection, interquartile range roughly 80 to 200 days.

The germline gives CDR1 LNHDA, CDR2 SQIVND (reference sequence). The germline V and J ends were trimmed by 7 bases and 0 bases, with 13 bases remaining between them. The CDR3 has 15 amino acids. Sequencing was performed with immunoSEQ multiplex PCR; in TCRdb, only in-frame clones are kept and a portion is missing. The sample has about 20,000 clones, and its top ten clones hold 5%. Study findings and constraints: CIN3+ cases had significantly higher TCR repertoire richness than controls, but evenness did not differ.

In the case of this clone: As yet, its antigen is unknown. Read data end 3 residues before the CDR3 end; the end is taken from the germline J gene.

Specimen: blood buffy coat. The chain combines TRBV19 with TRBJ2-1; possibly TRBD1 for D (6 bases). This sequence was found in a woman aged 18 to 69 with a cervical HPV16 infection that either progressed to CIN3+ or cleared (not recorded which). The CDR3 sequence is CASTEVGGSYNEQFF. CDR3 DNA, as far as it was read: TGTGCCAGTACCGAGGTAGGGGGCTCCTACAATGAG.